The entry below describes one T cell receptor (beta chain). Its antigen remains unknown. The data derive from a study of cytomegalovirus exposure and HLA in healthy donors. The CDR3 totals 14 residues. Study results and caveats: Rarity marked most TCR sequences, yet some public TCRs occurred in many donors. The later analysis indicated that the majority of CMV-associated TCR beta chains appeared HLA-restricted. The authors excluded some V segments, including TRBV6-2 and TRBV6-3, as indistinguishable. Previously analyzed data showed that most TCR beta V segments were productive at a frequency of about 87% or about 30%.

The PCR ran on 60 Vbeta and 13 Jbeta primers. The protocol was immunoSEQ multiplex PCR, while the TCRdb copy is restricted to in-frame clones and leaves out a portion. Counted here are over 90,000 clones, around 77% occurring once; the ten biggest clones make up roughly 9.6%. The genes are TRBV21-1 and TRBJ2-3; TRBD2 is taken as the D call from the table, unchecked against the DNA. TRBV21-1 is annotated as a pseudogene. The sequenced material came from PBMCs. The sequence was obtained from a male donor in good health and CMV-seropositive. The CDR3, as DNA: TGTGCCAGCAGCAGGGGGGGGAGCACAGATACGCAGTATTTT. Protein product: CASSRGGSTDTQYF.